These T cell receptor delta chains were read from a single sample in a study of gamma-delta T cells after stem cell transplantation. TCRdb repeated clone calling on the RT-PCR reads with CATT. In the table there are about 7,800 delta-chain clones, about 14% of which are singletons. The specimen was gamma-delta T cells. These receptors originate from a human donor. It is not recorded whose cells these are; they may come from a transplant donor. Both conserved end residues are part of each CDR3. The D gene is left open where the match is weak. Not all rows give a size; the values are once, few, many and, for expanded clones, a class.

CDR3: CACEGLGDTRDKLIF
DNA: TGTGCCTGTGAAGGACTGGGGGATACGCGGGACAAACTCATCTTT
J: TRDJ1
D: TRDD3
size: medium-sized
V: TRDV2

CDR3: CALGELKWSTGGCGYTDKLIF
DNA: TGTGCTCTTGGGGAACTGAAGTGGAGTACTGGGGGATGTGGGTACACCGATAAACTCATCTTT
J: TRDJ1
D: TRDD3
size: few
V: TRDV1

CDR3: CALGELAMGVIDGDTDKLIF
DNA: TGTGCTCTTGGGGAGCTGGCTATGGGGGTTATTGACGGGGACACCGATAAACTCATCTTT
J: TRDJ1
D: -
size: -
V: TRDV1

CDR3: CAALRGLPRYGGGSYADKLIF
DNA: TGTGCAGCGCTCCGGGGGCTCCCCCGATATGGTGGGGGGTCGTACGCCGATAAACTCATCTTT
J: TRDJ1
D: -
size: -
V: TRAV29/DV5

CDR3: CALGESGDPRLPGDPSLAAQLFF
DNA: TGTGCTCTTGGGGAGAGTGGGGATCCCAGACTCCCGGGGGACCCTTCTTTGGCAGCACAACTCTTCTTT
J: TRDJ2
D: -
size: -
V: TRDV1

CDR3: CALGELVVLFPRISDKLIF
DNA: TGTGCTCTTGGGGAACTAGTTGTCCTGTTTCCTCGTATCTCCGATAAACTCATCTTT
J: TRDJ1
D: -
size: few
V: TRDV1

CDR3: CALGENFHYTPDKLIF
DNA: TGTGCTCTTGGGGAAAATTTTCACTATACCCCCGATAAACTCATCTTT
J: TRDJ1
D: -
size: medium-sized
V: TRDV1

CDR3: CALGELFETPLPLGDPCFLTAQLFF
DNA: TGTGCTCTTGGGGAACTGTTTGAAACTCCTCTCCCTCTGGGGGATCCATGTTTTTTGACAGCACAACTCTTCTTT
J: TRDJ2
D: TRDD3
size: many
V: TRDV1

CDR3: CACDTWGDTDKLIF
DNA: TGTGCCTGTGACACCTGGGGGGATACCGATAAACTCATCTTT
J: TRDJ1
D: TRDD3
size: medium-sized
V: TRDV2

CDR3: CALGNTGGYSWDTRQMFF
DNA: TGTGCTCTTGGGAATACTGGGGGATACTCCTGGGACACCCGACAGATGTTTTTC
J: TRDJ3
D: TRDD3
size: medium-sized
V: TRDV1

CDR3: CALGDFPSLLGDTIYSWDTRQMFF
DNA: TGTGCTCTTGGGGATTTTCCTTCCTTACTGGGGGATACCATCTACTCCTGGGACACCCGACAGATGTTTTTC
J: TRDJ3
D: TRDD3
size: few
V: TRDV1

CDR3: CAFKGSPTWGMILIF
DNA: TGTGCCTTTAAGGGTTCCCCCACCTGGGGGATGATTCTCATCTTT
J: TRDJ1
D: TRDD3
size: -
V: TRDV3

CDR3: CALGTRGVLRGFTDKLIF
DNA: TGTGCTCTTGGGACTCGGGGGGTTCTTAGGGGATTCACCGATAAACTCATCTTT
J: TRDJ1
D: -
size: few
V: TRDV1

CDR3: CALGELSPLFSLLGGTDKLIF
DNA: TGTGCTCTTGGGGAACTGTCCCCCCTCTTTTCTCTACTGGGGGGCACCGATAAACTCATCTTT
J: TRDJ1
D: TRDD3
size: many
V: TRDV1

CDR3: CALGDFWGVRGTDKLIF
DNA: TGTGCTCTTGGGGACTTCTGGGGAGTACGGGGCACCGATAAACTCATCTTT
J: TRDJ1
D: -
size: few
V: TRDV1

CDR3: CACDTLTGGLSSWDTRQMFF
DNA: TGTGCCTGTGACACCCTTACTGGGGGGTTAAGCTCCTGGGACACCCGACAGATGTTTTTC
J: TRDJ3
D: TRDD3
size: few
V: TRDV2

CDR3: CALGDSRSGGPYTDKLIF
DNA: TGTGCTCTTGGGGACTCAAGGTCTGGGGGACCTTACACCGATAAACTCATCTTT
J: TRDJ1
D: TRDD3
size: many
V: TRDV1

CDR3: CALGGRNDRVLGDTPGGRKLIF
DNA: TGTGCTCTTGGGGGACGGAACGACCGGGTACTGGGGGATACGCCAGGGGGAAGGAAACTCATCTTT
J: TRDJ1
D: TRDD3
size: -
V: TRDV1

CDR3: CAFRPTCGGYAWYTDKLIF
DNA: TGTGCCTTTCGGCCTACATGTGGGGGATACGCCTGGTACACCGATAAACTCATCTTT
J: TRDJ1
D: TRDD3
size: -
V: TRDV3

CDR3: CALGEPPGPGGPTAQLFF
DNA: TGTGCTCTTGGGGAACCCCCTGGACCTGGGGGTCCCACAGCACAACTCTTCTTT
J: TRDJ2
D: TRDD3
size: medium-sized
V: TRDV1

CDR3: CACDLWWDTSSWDTRQMFF
DNA: TGTGCCTGTGACCTCTGGTGGGATACCAGCTCCTGGGACACCCGACAGATGTTTTTC
J: TRDJ3
D: TRDD3
size: medium-sized
V: TRDV2

CDR3: CACDTPVLGDRRPLQLFF
DNA: TGTGCCTGTGACACTCCCGTACTGGGGGACCGACGGCCCTTACAACTCTTCTTT
J: TRDJ2
D: TRDD3
size: large
V: TRDV2

CDR3: CACDTLAGDTADKLIF
DNA: TGTGCCTGTGACACGTTGGCGGGGGATACTGCCGATAAACTCATCTTT
J: TRDJ1
D: TRDD3
size: -
V: TRDV2

CDR3: CALGEEGWGILGADKLIF
DNA: TGTGCTCTTGGGGAAGAGGGTTGGGGGATACTGGGGGCCGATAAACTCATCTTT
J: TRDJ1
D: TRDD3
size: medium-sized
V: TRDV1

CDR3: CACDTWGLLGWDTRQMFF
DNA: TGTGCCTGTGACACCTGGGGGCTGCTCGGCTGGGACACCCGACAGATGTTTTTC
J: TRDJ3
D: -
size: medium-sized
V: TRDV2

CDR3: CACDTSGGSVSSWDTRQMFF
DNA: TGTGCCTGTGACACTTCTGGGGGTTCGGTGAGCTCCTGGGACACCCGACAGATGTTTTTC
J: TRDJ3
D: TRDD3
size: few
V: TRDV2

CDR3: CACDTGTGGYALEKLIF
DNA: TGTGCCTGTGACACCGGTACTGGGGGATACGCTTTAGAAAAACTCATCTTT
J: TRDJ1
D: TRDD3
size: -
V: TRDV2

CDR3: CACDYLTGSTWDTRQMFF
DNA: TGTGCCTGTGACTACCTGACTGGGAGCACCTGGGACACCCGACAGATGTTTTTC
J: TRDJ3
D: -
size: medium-sized
V: TRDV2

CDR3: CALGELGGDFPYTDKLIF
DNA: TGTGCTCTTGGGGAACTTGGGGGGGATTTCCCTTACACCGATAAACTCATCTTT
J: TRDJ1
D: TRDD3
size: medium-sized
V: TRDV1

CDR3: CALGGTWGYAPPQPAQLFF
DNA: TGTGCTCTTGGGGGGACGTGGGGATACGCCCCCCCGCAGCCAGCACAACTCTTCTTT
J: TRDJ2
D: TRDD3
size: many
V: TRDV1

CDR3: CACDTDLGVLGDYTDKLIF
DNA: TGTGCCTGTGACACCGACCTGGGGGTACTGGGGGACTACACCGATAAACTCATCTTT
J: TRDJ1
D: TRDD3
size: few
V: TRDV2

CDR3: CACDHLRAGDTRADKLIF
DNA: TGTGCCTGTGACCACCTGCGAGCTGGGGATACGAGGGCGGATAAACTCATCTTT
J: TRDJ1
D: TRDD3
size: -
V: TRDV2

CDR3: CACDAVLGDTALTAQLFF
DNA: TGTGCCTGTGACGCCGTACTGGGGGATACGGCTTTGACAGCACAACTCTTCTTT
J: TRDJ2
D: TRDD3
size: medium-sized
V: TRDV2

CDR3: CALVKLPFRRVLGAPEKLIF
DNA: TGTGCTCTTGTCAAACTTCCCTTTCGCCGTGTACTGGGGGCCCCCGAAAAGCTCATCTTT
J: TRDJ1
D: TRDD3
size: medium-sized
V: TRDV1

CDR3: CACDVLGDLSWDTRQMFF
DNA: TGTGCCTGTGACGTACTGGGGGATCTCTCCTGGGACACCCGACAGATGTTTTTC
J: TRDJ3
D: TRDD3
size: -
V: TRDV2

CDR3: CALGPPSEEYWGRYTDKLIF
DNA: TGTGCTCTTGGGCCCCCCTCCGAGGAGTACTGGGGGAGGTACACCGATAAACTCATCTTT
J: TRDJ1
D: TRDD3
size: few
V: TRDV1

CDR3: CALGKTFFTGGYHDKLIF
DNA: TGTGCTCTTGGGAAAACCTTCTTTACTGGGGGATACCACGATAAACTCATCTTT
J: TRDJ1
D: TRDD3
size: -
V: TRDV1

CDR3: CALGELVNSPTLGDTPPGTPAQLFF
DNA: TGTGCTCTTGGGGAACTAGTAAACTCTCCTACCCTGGGGGATACCCCACCAGGGACCCCAGCACAACTCTTCTTT
J: TRDJ2
D: TRDD3
size: medium-sized
V: TRDV1

CDR3: CALGERFLPGIRADKLIF
DNA: TGTGCTCTTGGGGAGCGCTTCCTACCCGGGATACGGGCTGATAAACTCATCTTT
J: TRDJ1
D: -
size: few
V: TRDV1

CDR3: CACDLTGTWDTRQMFF
DNA: TGTGCCTGTGACCTTACTGGGACCTGGGACACCCGACAGATGTTTTTC
J: TRDJ3
D: -
size: medium-sized
V: TRDV2

CDR3: CALGERTLPGSRGTAGTAQLFF
DNA: TGTGCTCTTGGGGAACGCACCCTCCCAGGGTCCCGGGGGACCGCTGGGACAGCACAACTCTTCTTT
J: TRDJ2
D: -
size: few
V: TRDV1

CDR3: CALGELGELASSPRGIPVLRDYTDKLIF
DNA: TGTGCTCTTGGGGAACTAGGGGAACTCGCATCGAGCCCTAGAGGGATACCGGTCTTGAGGGACTACACCGATAAACTCATCTTT
J: TRDJ1
D: TRDD3
size: -
V: TRDV1

CDR3: CALGVSAFLFRATPRTDKLIF
DNA: TGTGCTCTTGGGGTCTCGGCCTTCCTATTCCGGGCGACCCCCCGCACCGATAAACTCATCTTT
J: TRDJ1
D: TRDD2
size: medium-sized
V: TRDV1

CDR3: CALGDRGNPRRGIPDKLIF
DNA: TGTGCTCTTGGGGATCGCGGCAACCCGAGGCGGGGGATTCCCGATAAACTCATCTTT
J: TRDJ1
D: TRDD3
size: few
V: TRDV1

CDR3: CALGEKVFVPTRVLGSRYTDKLIF
DNA: TGTGCTCTTGGGGAAAAAGTCTTCGTTCCTACGAGGGTACTGGGATCTAGGTACACCGATAAACTCATCTTT
J: TRDJ1
D: -
size: -
V: TRDV1

CDR3: CATYVWAGGYVDKLIF
DNA: TGTGCCACTTACGTTTGGGCTGGGGGATACGTCGATAAACTCATCTTT
J: TRDJ1
D: TRDD3
size: medium-sized
V: TRDV3

CDR3: CALGEPRRIERPTDKLIF
DNA: TGTGCCCTTGGGGAGCCTCGGCGGATAGAACGGCCAACCGATAAACTCATCTTT
J: TRDJ1
D: -
size: -
V: TRDV1

CDR3: CALGEAPWRILRGIRFDKLIF
DNA: TGTGCTCTTGGGGAAGCCCCATGGAGAATACTTCGCGGGATACGATTCGATAAACTCATCTTT
J: TRDJ1
D: TRDD3
size: medium-sized
V: TRDV1

CDR3: CACDTLGDSVTDKLIF
DNA: TGTGCCTGTGACACACTGGGGGATTCTGTCACCGATAAACTCATCTTT
J: TRDJ1
D: TRDD3
size: few
V: TRDV2

CDR3: CACDWGTLTAQLFF
DNA: TGTGCCTGTGACTGGGGGACTTTGACAGCACAACTCTTCTTT
J: TRDJ2
D: TRDD3
size: medium-sized
V: TRDV2

CDR3: CALGEPDTVDTDKLIF
DNA: TGTGCTCTTGGGGAACCGGATACAGTGGACACCGATAAACTCATCTTT
J: TRDJ1
D: -
size: -
V: TRDV1

CDR3: CALLLPDRLYTDKLIF
DNA: TGTGCCTTACTCCTCCCGGATCGTCTGTACACCGATAAACTCATCTTT
J: TRDJ1
D: -
size: medium-sized
V: TRDV3